Presented here are 25 T cell receptor beta chains from one specimen sequenced in a study of cytomegalovirus exposure and HLA in healthy donors (dated by TCRdb to about 2017). Preparation of the library involved the immunoSEQ multiplex PCR assay. The multiplex PCR relied on a mix of 60 forward primers for TCR Vbeta segments and 13 reverse primers for TCR Jbeta segments. TCRdb retrieved this table from immuneACCESS and kept in-frame rearrangements only. Not all clones are present; in checked studies, unresolved V genes account for under half, and no reason is known for the remainder. In this sample the table shows around 200,000 clones, just under 75% of which occur a single time. 4.5% to 5.5% of the sample is in the top ten clones. Sequences were obtained from PBMCs. The receptors stem from a man aged 25-40 years in good health and CMV-seropositive.

A single count supports this clone. The chain has TRBV11-3 and TRBJ2-7; 9 bases are a match to TRBD1. From germline, CDR1 is SGHNT and CDR2 YENEEA. Germline trimming cut 1 base from V and 3 bases from J; bases unmatched to any gene: 1. CDR3 length equals 14 residues. CDR3 nucleotides: TGTGCCAGCAGCTTAGGGGGACAGGGCTACGAGCAGTACTTC. It specifies CASSLGGQGYEQYF.

CDR3 DNA sequence: TGTGCCAGCAGCTTGGACGGTTTCTATGGCTACACCTTC. Translating gives CASSLDGFYGYTF. This chain uses TRBV5-5 with TRBJ1-2, with D uncertain. The CDR3 contains 13 residues. Between the trimmed V and J ends, which lost 0 bases and 4 bases, there was a span of 7 bases. Germline V gives CDR1 SGHKS, CDR2 YYEKEE (reference sequence).

The chain has TRBV2 and TRBJ1-6; D gene ambiguous. The CDR3 is 14 amino acids. Germline V gene data show CDR1 as SNHLY and CDR2 as FYNNEI. The V gene lost 4 bases and the J gene lost 7 bases, with 11 bases spanning the gap. The CDR3 spells CASSARVGNSPLHF. The DNA for the CDR3 is TGTGCCAGCAGTGCGAGGGTGGGAAATTCACCCCTCCACTTT.

The V call is TRBV27, the J call TRBJ2-5; D gene uncertain. The germline V gene has CDR1 MNHEY and CDR2 SMNVEV (reference sequence). Trimming pared 5 bases from V and 1 base from J, leaving 8 bases between. CDR3 length equals 13 residues. Written as DNA, the CDR3 is TGTGCCAGCAGTCCCCGTTTCCAAGAGACCCAGTACTTC. Residues: CASSPRFQETQYF.

This sequence joins TRBV18 and TRBJ2-7; 9 nucleotides align to TRBD1. This CDR3 is built from 14 residues. V trimming: 6 bases; J trimming: 0 bases; junction bases outside the gene matches: 3. From germline, CDR1 is KGHSH and CDR2 LQKENI. The CDR3 here is CASSQTGGSYEQYF. CDR3 nucleotide sequence: TGTGCCAGCTCCCAGACAGGGGGCTCCTACGAGCAGTACTTC.

The V and J genes are TRBV29-1 and TRBJ1-4, with D hard to call. Trimming stripped 1 base from V and 3 bases from J, with 6 bases between. The CDR3 has 13 residues. Per germline, CDR1 SQVTM and CDR2 ANQGSEA. The CDR3: CSVEGLANEKLFF. The CDR3 nucleotides read TGCAGCGTTGAAGGGCTCGCTAATGAAAAACTGTTTTTT.

The gene calls are TRBV7-8 and TRBJ1-1; tentative D call: TRBD1 (5 bases). The V end was cut by 8 bases, the J end by 6 bases, with 19 bases between. The CDR3 extends over 14 amino acids. Germline loops: CDR1 SGHVS, CDR2 FQNEAQ. The CDR3 coding sequence is TGTGCCAGCCGCCCTCACCAGGCGGGGGCTGAAGCTTTCTTT. Protein product: CASRPHQAGAEAFF.

The chain links TRBV27 to TRBJ2-1; tentative D call: TRBD1 (6 bases). Per germline, CDR1 MNHEY and CDR2 SMNVEV (reference sequence). The ends were cut back, 4 bases at V and 4 bases at J, with 8 bases in the middle. The length of the CDR3 is 13 residues. The DNA of the CDR3 is TGTGCCAGCAGTTCGGGACAATACAATGAGCAGTTCTTC. It codes for CASSSGQYNEQFF.

The chain uses TRBV13 and TRBJ2-5; D gene ambiguous. The germline V gene encodes CDR1 PRHDT and CDR2 FYEKMQ (reference sequence). There are 14 residues in the CDR3. The ends were cut back, 3 bases at V and 1 base at J, with 9 bases in the middle. DNA for the CDR3: TGTGCCAGCAGCTTTGAGGTTGGCCAAGAGACCCAGTACTTC. Protein sequence: CASSFEVGQETQYF.

This clone showed up just once. The V gene is TRBV4-3, the J gene TRBJ1-1; D is perhaps TRBD1 (6 bases). Trimming cost V 0 bases and J 6 bases, with 17 bases left between them. The CDR3 sequence is 16 residues long. CDR1 and CDR2 from the germline V gene are LGHNA and YSLEER. As DNA, the CDR3 is TGCGCCAGCAGCCAAGAGACCAGGGGCCTTGGCGCTGAAGCTTTCTTT. Translation: CASSQETRGLGAEAFF.

This chain uses TRBV7-6 with TRBJ2-7, with 7 bases aligning to TRBD2. This CDR3 comprises 13 residues. V lost 4 bases, J lost 0 bases, and 0 bases stayed unmatched. CDR1 SGHVS and CDR2 FNYEAQ come from the germline V gene. In DNA, the CDR3 is TGTGCCAGCAGCTCTAGCGGCTCCTACGAGCAGTACTTC. This encodes CASSSSGSYEQYF.

This clone was found once. The chain has TRBV12-5 and TRBJ1-1; D call uncertain. There are 15 residues in the CDR3. The V and J ends lost 1 base and 1 base respectively, with 10 bases between them. Germline V gives CDR1 LGHNT, CDR2 FRNRAP. This CDR3 is CASGLARGENTEAFF. In DNA form, the CDR3 reads TGTGCTAGTGGTTTGGCCCGAGGAGAGAACACTGAAGCTTTCTTT.

The V and J genes are TRBV7-9 and TRBJ2-1, with 13 nucleotides matching TRBD2. Germline V lookup: CDR1 SEHNR, CDR2 FQNEAQ (reference sequence). Unmatched junction bases numbered 18, after V lost 6 bases and J lost 7 bases. The CDR3 loop spans 19 amino acids. For the CDR3, the DNA is TGTGCCAGCAGTAGGGGGGTTTGGACTAGCGGGAGAAACGGGAATGAGCAGTTCTTC. It specifies CASSRGVWTSGRNGNEQFF.

This chain links TRBV19 with TRBJ1-1; no firm D call. CDR3 length: 13 amino acids. Trimming cost V 3 bases and J 4 bases, with 9 bases left between them. Germline CDR1 and CDR2: LNHDA and SQIVND (reference sequence). CDR3 protein: CASSMERGTEAFF. CDR3 nucleotides: TGTGCCAGTAGTATGGAACGGGGCACTGAAGCTTTCTTT.

Regarding this clone: This sample also contains other DNA sequences that code for the same CDR3. This sequence joins TRBV7-3 and TRBJ2-5, with D maybe TRBD1 (6 bases). Trimming removed 2 bases from V and 4 bases from J, with 14 bases in between. CDR1 and CDR2 (germline): SGHTA, FQGTGA. The CDR3 runs 15 residues. The CDR3 sequence is CASSLGLQGAETQYF. CDR3 nucleotide sequence: TGTGCCAGCAGCTTAGGCCTACAGGGTGCAGAGACCCAGTACTTC.

The CDR3 is CASSPWTGAPYEQYF. The DNA for the CDR3 is TGTGCCAGCAGTCCGTGGACAGGGGCCCCCTACGAGCAGTACTTC. The chain combines TRBV28 with TRBJ2-7, with 9 bases fitting TRBD1. J was trimmed by 2 bases and V by 5 bases; bases with no gene match: 7. Germline CDR1 is MDHEN and CDR2 is SYDVKM. The length of the CDR3 is 15 residues.

This chain uses TRBV5-4 with TRBJ2-2; TRBD2 is a possible D gene (5 bases). Per the germline V gene, CDR1 is SGHNT and CDR2 is YYREEE (reference sequence). The length of the CDR3 is 15 residues. Trimming stripped 2 bases from V and 2 bases from J, with 10 bases between. The CDR3 protein is CASSFGLANTGELFF. The CDR3 region has the DNA TGTGCCAGCAGCTTTGGCCTAGCCAACACCGGGGAGCTGTTTTTT. Full variable domain (rest looked up from reference TRBV5-4 and TRBJ2-2): ETGVTQSPTHLIKTRGQQVTLRCSSQSGHNTVSWYQQALGQGPQFIFQYYREEENGRGNFPPRFSGLQFPNYSSELNVNALELDDSALYLCASSFGLANTGELFFGEGSRLTVL.

The rearrangement uses TRBV10-1 and TRBJ2-2; 12 nucleotides agree with TRBD2. Looked up from germline, CDR1 is WNHNN and CDR2 is SYGVQD (reference sequence). CDR3 length: 17 amino acids. J lost 3 bases, V lost 3 bases, and 5 bases had no gene match. CDR3 amino acids: CASSDPWTSGDTGELFF. In DNA, the CDR3 is TGCGCCAGCAGTGACCCTTGGACTAGCGGGGACACCGGGGAGCTGTTTTTT.

This clone is a singleton in its sample. The CDR3: CASTRSSYEQYF. The CDR3 DNA reads TGTGCCAGCACTAGGAGCTCCTACGAGCAGTACTTC. The rearrangement links TRBV2 to TRBJ2-7; unclear D gene. This CDR3 spans 12 amino acids. Germline V lookup: CDR1 SNHLY, CDR2 FYNNEI. V dropped 7 bases and J dropped 0 bases, with 7 bases sitting between them.

This chain links TRBV30 with TRBJ2-5; 8 bases line up with TRBD2. Trimming removed 0 bases from V and 4 bases from J; junction bases left unmatched: 7. CDR3 size: 15 residues. The germline V gene has CDR1 GTSNPN and CDR2 SVGIG (reference sequence). CDR3 nucleotides: TGTGCCTGGAGTGTAGAAGCGGGGGTTAGAGAGACCCAGTACTTC. Protein sequence: CAWSVEAGVRETQYF.

The chain links TRBV6-6 to TRBJ2-3; 9 bases are a match to TRBD1. Germline CDR1 reads MNHNY; CDR2 reads SVGAGI (reference sequence). The CDR3 is 16 amino acids. Trimming cost V 4 bases and J 6 bases; bases outside gene matches: 11. In DNA, the CDR3 is TGTGCCAGCAGTTTTTCAACAGGGGGCGCATCTGATACGCAGTATTTT. Residues: CASSFSTGGASDTQYF.

On this clone: One junction end does not reproduce the germline sequence, and a read error may be involved. The genes are TRBV2 and TRBJ2-3; D may be TRBD1 (6 bases). There are 15 residues in the CDR3. Looked up from germline, CDR1 is SNHLY and CDR2 is FYNNEI. The CDR3 loop reads CAGRPLGGRTDTQYF. The CDR3 DNA is TGTGCCGGCAGACCCCTAGGGGGACGCACAGATACGCAGTATTTT.

This chain uses TRBV2 with TRBJ2-5; D possibly corresponds to TRBD2 (7 bases). Germline V CDR1 and CDR2: SNHLY, FYNNEI. The germline V and J ends were trimmed by 6 bases and 11 bases, with 13 bases remaining between them. The CDR3 has 11 residues. CDR3 region: CASRRGGEQYF. The CDR3 DNA is TGTGCCAGCAGACGAGGGGGGGAGCAGTACTTC.

The chain joins TRBV9 to TRBJ2-5; D is uncertain. The CDR3 runs to 14 residues. V gave up 1 base and J gave up 5 bases, with 12 bases separating them. The V gene's germline CDR1 is SGDLS and CDR2 YYNGEE. CDR3: CASSVSSSVETQYF. The CDR3 DNA reads as TGTGCCAGCAGCGTATCTTCCAGCGTCGAGACCCAGTACTTC.

The chain has TRBV7-9 and TRBJ1-5; D is unclear. Germline V lookup: CDR1 SEHNR, CDR2 FQNEAQ (reference sequence). With 5 bases removed from V and 5 bases from J, the gap between germline ends came to 7 bases. The CDR3 is 12 residues long. CDR3 residues: CASSPPDQPQHF. The CDR3 region has the DNA TGTGCCAGCAGCCCCCCGGATCAGCCCCAGCATTTT.